This T cell receptor beta chain was obtained from a study of T cell responses to AZD1222 COVID-19 vaccine (dated by TCRdb to about 2021). Concerning the study at large: A total of about 230 trial participants underwent TCR sequencing, of whom about 210 received two doses of AZD1222 and some 26 received two doses of the MenACWY control vaccine. Trial participants were enrolled into age subgroups of 18-55, 56-69 and 70-plus years, which contained about 150, 27 and 61 TCR-sequenced participants, respectively. Summary of the overall study and its limitations: Most participants were white British and females outnumbered males, and the authors suggested that clonal diversity may have been underestimated. No day 14 peak-response samples were available, so repertoires were characterized only after the peak T cell response. Reportedly, close to half of the unique spike-specific TCRs recognized epitopes lying outside the regions that are mutated in the B.1.351 and B.1.1.7 variants. A significant rise in spike-specific TCR breadth and depth was observed after two AZD1222 doses relative to day 0 and relative to MenACWY recipients. The vaccine-associated CD4 TCRs covered the entire spike protein, and the dominant responses fell in regions 160-218 and 743-854. Only five to seven AZD1222 recipients were SARS-CoV-2 seropositive at baseline, limiting conclusions about previously exposed vaccinees. In the small 56-69-year group, the increase in depth fell short of significance, most likely because of low power.

With regard to this clone: Its antigen remains unidentified. Base qualities are not at hand, and no much larger clone is one base apart.

Reading the label with the study, this specimen's time point is: about 28 days (+/-7) after the second vaccine dose. The label giving this sample's treatment or condition can be read as: meningococcal conjugate vaccine given as trial control. Vaccinee samples were obtained from the UK trials COV001 and COV002, which included a single-blind randomized controlled phase 2/3 trial of AZD1222 (ChAdOx1 nCoV-19) in healthy adults. For TCRbeta chain sequencing, PBMC samples were collected from trial participants at day 0 and at day 28 after the second dose. Sequences LGHDT (CDR1) and YNNKEL (CDR2) are obtained from the germline V gene (reference sequence). Trimming costs V 6 bases and J 0 bases, and their ends lie 11 bases apart. From cysteine to phenylalanine, the CDR3 is 15 amino acids long. The CDR3 DNA has 45 bases and is translated from base 1. The CDR3 regions of human TCRbeta chains were analyzed by immunosequencing. On the authors' methods: TCRs in the repertoires were matched against a reference library of SARS-CoV-2-specific TCRs that had been generated with the MIRA antigen-specificity platform. Breadth meant the fraction of unique TCRs that were SARS-CoV-2-associated, whereas depth meant the fraction of total T cells that were SARS-CoV-2-associated. Using the MIRA data, every spike-specific TCR was mapped to the spike region that the TCR reacted to and assigned to either a CD4 or a CD8 class. Log10-transformed breadth and depth values were compared by one-way ANOVA with Sidak's multiple comparisons tests. The table comes from immuneACCESS by way of TCRdb, which keeps in-frame sequences with V and J called. Part of the clones is missing from these tables; in studies checked, under half for an unresolved V gene and the rest for unknown reasons. The D gene and trimming were derived from the DNA, and the V and J assignments and clone size from that table. The sample yields 140,000 or so clones; 75% to 95% were counted once. Of the sample, around 8% falls within the top ten clones.

Recombination connected TRBV3-1 (or the pseudogene TRBV3-2) to TRBJ2-2; the D gene is unclear. This receptor was identified in an adult who received the MenACWY meningococcal vaccine as a control. Sequenced material: peripheral blood, taken 28 days after the second dose of the MenACWY control vaccine. Read as DNA, the sequence is TGTGCCAGCAGTCGAGGTCAAGCGAACACCGGGGAGCTGTTTTTT. This sequence encodes CASSRGQANTGELFF.